This T cell receptor (beta chain) was observed in a study of T cell changes during pregnancy in multiple sclerosis. The method was immunoSEQ multiplex PCR; TCRdb's version includes in-frame clones alone and lacks a portion of them. The sample includes 45,000 to 70,000 clones, around 90% of them seen just once. Germline CDR1 is MNHNY and CDR2 is SVGAGI (reference sequence). This CDR3 has 14 amino acids. Trimming cost V 7 bases and J 6 bases; bases outside gene matches: 10. The V call is TRBV6-6, the J call TRBJ1-1, with 8 positions matching TRBD1. The specimen was CD4+ T cells from peripheral blood mononuclear cells, collected in the second trimester of pregnancy. This receptor was obtained from a female donor with multiple sclerosis, enrolled in a pregnancy study. The CDR3 region has the DNA TGTGCCAGCACCACAGGGGGAGGGAGGGCTGAAGCTTTCTTT. It yields the protein CASTTGGGRAEAFF.